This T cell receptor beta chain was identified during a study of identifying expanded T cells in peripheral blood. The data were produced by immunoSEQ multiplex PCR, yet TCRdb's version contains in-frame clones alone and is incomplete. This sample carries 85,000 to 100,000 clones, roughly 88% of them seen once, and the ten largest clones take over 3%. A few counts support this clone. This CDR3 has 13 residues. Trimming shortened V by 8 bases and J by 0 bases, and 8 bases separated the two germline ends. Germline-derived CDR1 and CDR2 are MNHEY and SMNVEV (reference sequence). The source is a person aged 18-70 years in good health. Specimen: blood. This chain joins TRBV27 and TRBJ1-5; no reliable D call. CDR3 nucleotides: TGTGCCAGCCGCGGGGTTAGCAATCAGCCCCAGCATTTT. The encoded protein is CASRGVSNQPQHF.